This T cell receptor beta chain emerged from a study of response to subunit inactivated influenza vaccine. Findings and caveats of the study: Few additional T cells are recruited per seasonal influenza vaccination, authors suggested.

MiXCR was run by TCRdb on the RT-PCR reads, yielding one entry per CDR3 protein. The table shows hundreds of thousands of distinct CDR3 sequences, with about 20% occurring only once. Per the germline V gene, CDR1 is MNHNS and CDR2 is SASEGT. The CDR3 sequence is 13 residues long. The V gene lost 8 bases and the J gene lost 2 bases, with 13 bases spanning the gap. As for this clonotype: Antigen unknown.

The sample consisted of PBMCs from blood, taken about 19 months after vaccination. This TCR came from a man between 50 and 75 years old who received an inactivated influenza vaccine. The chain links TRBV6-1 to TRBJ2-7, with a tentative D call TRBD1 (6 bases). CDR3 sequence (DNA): TGTGCCAGCTCAGGGGTCAGGGCCTACGAGCAGTACTTC. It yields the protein CASSGVRAYEQYF.